Listed below are T cell receptor beta chains from one sample, sequenced in a study of cytomegalovirus exposure and HLA in healthy donors. Sequenced by immunoSEQ multiplex PCR; TCRdb stores in-frame clones only, minus some. The table includes roughly 120,000 clones, 65% to 80% detected once. Sequencing used PBMCs. These receptors came from a human donor in good health. CDR3s include the opening cysteine and the closing phenylalanine or tryptophan. Each record gives: CDR3 protein, CDR3 DNA, V gene, J gene, clone size, D gene. The D gene is left open where the match is weak. Rows may omit the clone size; those that give it use once, few, many or a size class.

CDR3: CASSGTGAAGELFF; DNA: TGTGCCAGTAGTGGAACAGGGGCGGCCGGGGAGCTGTTTTTT; V: TRBV19; J: TRBJ2-2; size: -; D: TRBD1
CDR3: CASSLQGVSAGELFF; DNA: TGTGCCAGCAGCTTGCAGGGTGTAAGCGCCGGGGAGCTGTTTTTT; V: TRBV5-8; J: TRBJ2-2; size: -; D: -
CDR3: CSSSLEWGGPSFYGYTF; DNA: TGTTCCAGCAGCTTAGAGTGGGGGGGCCCTTCTTTCTATGGCTACACCTTC; V: TRBV7-9; J: TRBJ1-2; size: -; D: -
CDR3: CASSFGGAGSDTQYF; DNA: TGTGCCAGCAGTTTTGGTGGGGCTGGGTCAGATACGCAGTATTTT; V: TRBV28; J: TRBJ2-3; size: once; D: -
CDR3: CASSPDREWLDQPQHF; DNA: TGTGCCAGCAGTCCCGACAGGGAATGGTTGGATCAGCCCCAGCATTTT; V: TRBV27; J: TRBJ1-5; size: -; D: TRBD1
CDR3: CASSPRDIYNEQFF; DNA: TGCGCCAGCAGCCCCCGGGACATCTACAATGAGCAGTTCTTC; V: TRBV5-1; J: TRBJ2-1; size: -; D: -
CDR3: CASSVAAGGYEQYF; DNA: TGTGCCAGCAGCGTAGCGGCAGGGGGCTACGAGCAGTACTTC; V: TRBV9; J: TRBJ2-7; size: -; D: TRBD1
CDR3: CASRRPGLAGGAQYF; DNA: TGTGCCAGCAGGAGACCGGGACTAGCGGGGGGTGCCCAGTACTTC; V: TRBV27; J: TRBJ2-5; size: -; D: TRBD2
CDR3: CASSSGQGAMTNEKLFF; DNA: TGTGCCAGCAGCAGCGGACAGGGGGCTATGACTAATGAAAAACTGTTTTTT; V: TRBV5-4; J: TRBJ1-4; size: -; D: TRBD1
CDR3: CASSEVSEKLFF; DNA: TGTGCCAGCAGTGAAGTCTCCGAAAAACTGTTTTTT; V: TRBV6-1; J: TRBJ1-4; size: -; D: -
CDR3: CASGDRASGNTIYF; DNA: TGCGCCAGCGGGGACAGGGCCTCTGGAAACACCATATATTTT; V: TRBV10-2; J: TRBJ1-3; size: -; D: TRBD1
CDR3: CASSVVGGGRDTQYF; DNA: TGTGCCAGCAGCGTAGTCGGAGGGGGCCGAGATACGCAGTATTTT; V: TRBV9; J: TRBJ2-3; size: -; D: -
CDR3: CASSPQGQVTHNEQFF; DNA: TGTGCCAGCAGCCCTCAAGGACAGGTCACCCACAATGAGCAGTTCTTC; V: TRBV11-2; J: TRBJ2-1; size: few; D: TRBD1
CDR3: CASSPRNTF; DNA: TGTGCCAGCAGCCCGCGAAACACCTTC; V: TRBV7-9; J: TRBJ1-2; size: few; D: -
CDR3: CASSLPSGEQYF; DNA: TGTGCCAGCAGTTTACCATCCGGCGAGCAGTACTTC; V: TRBV27; J: TRBJ2-7; size: -; D: -
CDR3: CASSSADTPNTEAFF; DNA: TGTGCCAGCAGCTCCGCCGACACCCCGAACACTGAAGCTTTCTTT; V: TRBV7-9; J: TRBJ1-1; size: -; D: -
CDR3: CASSFAGMNNSPLHF; DNA: TGTGCCAGCAGCTTCGCGGGGATGAATAATTCACCCCTCCACTTT; V: TRBV13; J: TRBJ1-6; size: -; D: -
CDR3: CASSETFGGEAFF; DNA: TGTGCCAGCAGTGAAACATTCGGGGGTGAAGCTTTCTTT; V: TRBV25-1; J: TRBJ1-1; size: -; D: -
CDR3: CASSQEGPDQPQHF; DNA: TGTGCCAGCAGCCAGGAGGGGCCAGATCAGCCCCAGCATTTT; V: TRBV7-3; J: TRBJ1-5; size: -; D: -
CDR3: CASSQHSGFDTGELFF; DNA: TGTGCCAGCAGCCAACATAGCGGGTTTGACACCGGGGAGCTGTTTTTT; V: TRBV4-2; J: TRBJ2-2; size: few; D: TRBD2
CDR3: CASIDRGSSGANVLTF; DNA: TGTGCCAGCATTGACCGGGGGAGCTCTGGGGCCAACGTCCTGACTTTC; V: TRBV6-1; J: TRBJ2-6; size: -; D: -
CDR3: CASSLGTAEAFF; DNA: TGTGCCAGCAGCCTCGGGACAGCTGAAGCTTTCTTT; V: TRBV7-9; J: TRBJ1-1; size: few; D: TRBD1
CDR3: CASSAGTVPYNEQFF; DNA: TGTGCCAGCAGCGCCGGGACAGTACCCTACAATGAGCAGTTCTTC; V: TRBV9; J: TRBJ2-1; size: once; D: TRBD1
CDR3: CASSYRGQGAYEQYF; DNA: TGTGCCAGCAGTTACCGAGGACAGGGGGCCTACGAGCAGTACTTC; V: TRBV6-5; J: TRBJ2-7; size: once; D: TRBD1
CDR3: CASSREVSQPQHF; DNA: TGTGCCAGCAGCCGAGAGGTCAGTCAGCCCCAGCATTTT; V: TRBV7-6; J: TRBJ1-5; size: -; D: -
CDR3: CSAYTGDGYTF; DNA: TGCAGTGCTTATACAGGGGATGGCTACACCTTC; V: TRBV20-1; J: TRBJ1-2; size: -; D: TRBD1
CDR3: CASSTGQKPYTF; DNA: TGTGCCAGCAGTACCGGACAGAAGCCCTACACCTTC; V: TRBV6-5; J: TRBJ1-2; size: -; D: -
CDR3: CASSSRNTGELFF; DNA: TGTGCCAGCAGCTCGAGGAACACCGGGGAGCTGTTTTTT; V: TRBV7-9; J: TRBJ2-2; size: -; D: -
CDR3: CASSSGTGDNEQFF; DNA: TGTGCCAGCTCCTCCGGGACAGGGGACAATGAGCAGTTCTTC; V: TRBV6-5; J: TRBJ2-1; size: -; D: TRBD1
CDR3: CASSDLEHTEQYF; DNA: TGCGCCAGCAGTGACCTCGAGCATACCGAGCAGTACTTC; V: TRBV10-1; J: TRBJ2-7; size: -; D: -
CDR3: CASSLGGANTEAFF; DNA: TGTGCCAGCAGTCTCGGTGGGGCGAACACTGAAGCTTTCTTT; V: TRBV6-1; J: TRBJ1-1; size: few; D: -
CDR3: CASSWASRSSTDTQYF; DNA: TGTGCCAGCAGTTGGGCTAGCCGATCTAGCACAGATACGCAGTATTTT; V: TRBV6-6; J: TRBJ2-3; size: once; D: -
CDR3: CASSFPRRSIYEQYF; DNA: TGTGCCAGCAGCTTTCCCCGACGGAGTATCTACGAGCAGTACTTC; V: TRBV5-8; J: TRBJ2-7; size: -; D: -
CDR3: CLGNRASRTYQPQHF; DNA: TGCCTAGGGAACAGGGCATCTAGGACTTATCAGCCCCAGCATTTT; V: TRBV14; J: TRBJ1-5; size: -; D: -
CDR3: CASSPGAPQHF; DNA: TGTGCCAGCAGTCCAGGGGCGCCCCAGCATTTT; V: TRBV2; J: TRBJ1-5; size: -; D: -
CDR3: CASSSGTGSITYEQYF; DNA: TGTGCCAGCAGTTCCGGGACAGGGTCCATTACCTACGAGCAGTACTTC; V: TRBV6-5; J: TRBJ2-7; size: few; D: TRBD1
CDR3: CASSFVQGVADTQYF; DNA: TGTGCCAGCAGCTTTGTCCAGGGGGTGGCAGATACGCAGTATTTT; V: TRBV5-6; J: TRBJ2-3; size: -; D: TRBD1
CDR3: CASSTQGYDQPQHF; DNA: TGTGCCAGTAGTACTCAGGGCTACGATCAGCCCCAGCATTTT; V: TRBV19; J: TRBJ1-5; size: -; D: -
CDR3: CASSYKILAGGPDTQYF; DNA: TGTGCCAGCAGCTATAAAATACTAGCGGGGGGGCCAGATACGCAGTATTTT; V: TRBV5-4; J: TRBJ2-3; size: -; D: TRBD2
CDR3: CASSFRGGAGELFF; DNA: TGTGCCAGCAGTTTTCGCGGGGGGGCAGGGGAGCTGTTTTTT; V: TRBV27; J: TRBJ2-2; size: -; D: TRBD2
CDR3: CASTNRGNYEQYF; DNA: TGTGCCAGTACTAACAGGGGGAACTACGAGCAGTACTTC; V: TRBV19; J: TRBJ2-7; size: -; D: TRBD1
CDR3: CASNRGNTEAFF; DNA: TGTGCCAGCAATCGGGGGAACACTGAAGCTTTCTTT; V: TRBV7-9; J: TRBJ1-1; size: -; D: -
CDR3: CASSAGDKGLWIGELFF; DNA: TGCGCCAGCAGCGCGGGAGATAAGGGACTATGGATAGGGGAGCTGTTTTTT; V: TRBV5-1; J: TRBJ2-2; size: once; D: TRBD2
CDR3: CASSHGLEPYEQYF; DNA: TGTGCCAGCAGCCACGGCCTAGAACCGTACGAGCAGTACTTC; V: TRBV14; J: TRBJ2-7; size: -; D: -
CDR3: CASSSRGGSSYNEQFF; DNA: TGTGCCAGCAGCTCGAGGGGGGGTAGCTCCTACAATGAGCAGTTCTTC; V: TRBV11-3; J: TRBJ2-1; size: -; D: -
CDR3: CASSYGYGTSYEQYF; DNA: TGTGCCAGCAGTTATGGTTACGGTACTTCCTACGAGCAGTACTTC; V: TRBV6-5; J: TRBJ2-7; size: -; D: -
CDR3: CASSDYDRPTLNTEAFF; DNA: TGTGCCAGTAGTGACTACGACAGGCCTACGTTGAACACTGAAGCTTTCTTT; V: TRBV19; J: TRBJ1-1; size: -; D: -
CDR3: CASSEGDRVGDEQFF; DNA: TGTGCCAGCAGTGAAGGGGACAGGGTTGGGGATGAGCAGTTCTTC; V: TRBV6-1; J: TRBJ2-1; size: -; D: TRBD1
CDR3: CASSNSGDRQPQHF; DNA: TGTGCCAGCAGCAACTCAGGGGACCGGCAGCCCCAGCATTTT; V: TRBV7-9; J: TRBJ1-5; size: -; D: -
CDR3: CASTLLRESPLHF; DNA: TGTGCCAGCACCCTACTTCGGGAGTCACCCCTCCACTTT; V: TRBV2; J: TRBJ1-6; size: -; D: -
CDR3: CASSPAGLAQRNEQFF; DNA: TGTGCCAGCAGCCCAGCGGGACTAGCGCAGAGAAATGAGCAGTTCTTC; V: TRBV11-2; J: TRBJ2-1; size: -; D: TRBD2
CDR3: CASSPPNNRGNEQFF; DNA: TGTGCCAGCAGCCCGCCCAACAACCGGGGCAATGAGCAGTTCTTC; V: TRBV11-3; J: TRBJ2-1; size: -; D: -
CDR3: CASSFPGTVDYEQYF; DNA: TGTGCCAGCAGCTTCCCGGGGACTGTAGACTACGAGCAGTACTTC; V: TRBV5-5; J: TRBJ2-7; size: -; D: -
CDR3: CASSGGDRGYEQYF; DNA: TGTGCCTCGAGCGGCGGGGACAGGGGATACGAGCAGTACTTC; V: TRBV5-4; J: TRBJ2-7; size: -; D: TRBD1
CDR3: CASSQPSGDFYNEQFF; DNA: TGTGCCAGCAGCCAACCTAGCGGAGATTTCTACAATGAGCAGTTCTTC; V: TRBV4-2; J: TRBJ2-1; size: few; D: TRBD2
CDR3: CASSAAGLSYNEQFF; DNA: TGTGCCAGCAGCGCAGCGGGGCTATCCTACAATGAGCAGTTCTTC; V: TRBV7-9; J: TRBJ2-1; size: -; D: TRBD2
CDR3: CASSLGGAEKLFF; DNA: TGCGCCAGCAGCCTCGGGGGGGCGGAAAAACTGTTTTTT; V: TRBV5-1; J: TRBJ1-4; size: -; D: -
CDR3: CASSRTGNEKLFF; DNA: TGTGCCAGCAGCAGGACAGGCAATGAAAAACTGTTTTTT; V: TRBV6-1; J: TRBJ1-4; size: few; D: TRBD1
CDR3: CASSIDLGTAHNEQFF; DNA: TGTGCCAGTAGTATAGACCTCGGGACTGCTCACAATGAGCAGTTCTTC; V: TRBV19; J: TRBJ2-1; size: -; D: -
CDR3: CASSSGNTQYF; DNA: TGTGCCAGTAGTTCAGGGAATACGCAGTATTTT; V: TRBV19; J: TRBJ2-3; size: -; D: -